This T cell receptor (beta chain) stems from a study of human T cells and chemical hapten exposure (dated by TCRdb to 2020 to 2023). Broadly, across the study: For sensitization, 2% DPC in acetone was applied to an approximately 2 cm by approximately 2 cm area of upper inner arm skin. The patient cohort, mostly female, included alopecia areata with under or over 50% scalp involvement, alopecia totalis and alopecia universalis. Blood was sampled from patients pre-sensitization (week 0) and at 2, 6 and about 24 weeks after DPC sensitization. In alopecia patients, the study followed how the peripheral blood TCR repertoire changed in vivo over primary and secondary sensitization to diphenylcyclopropenone (DPC), a hapten. The libraries were sequenced as a pool, and the TCR yield per sample differed mostly because of small variations in library volumes within the pool. Weekly therapeutic DPC doses were additionally applied to the scalp of patients throughout the roughly 23-week study period. Patch testing was done on the upper back using Finn chambers containing 0.01% DPC, and results were scored after 6 days according to International Contact Dermatitis Research Group standards. Under 30 alopecia patients gave blood for TCR sequencing at one to four time points (pre-sensitization, 2, 6 and 24 weeks). General study outcomes and caveats: Alopecia, a presumed autoimmune disease, was present in all patients, so the immune response of the patients might differ from that of healthy individuals. After repeated subsampling, changes were observed in the strength of the expansion versus patch-test correlation and in the threshold at which the correlation became significant. DPC sensitization did not change how many TCRs were above 1 in 1000 frequency, and no evidence was found of alterations in global repertoire structure. Expanded TCRs formed significantly more large CDR3 similarity clusters than pre-sensitization or healthy control sets, consistent with antigen-driven responses. The number of PT1 expanded TCRs positively correlated with patch test score, significant at thresholds 8, 16 and 32 but not 4.

The time point label here, explained by the study, means: patch test 1, 2 weeks after DPC sensitization. The treatment or condition label here, explained by the study, means: therapeutic diphenylcyclopropenone sensitization with weekly scalp DPC. Blood at each patch-test visit was drawn before the patch test was applied. Patients were considered eligible if aged 18 to 70, diagnosed with alopecia and deemed suitable for DPC therapy, and patients were excluded if pregnant. Unfractionated whole blood was collected in Tempus Blood RNA tubes, and total RNA was extracted from that blood. The CDR3 goes from the cysteine to the phenylalanine over 16 residues. Only the CDR3 part of the read is kept: 48 bases, read in frame from the first base. At the junction V is shortened by 8 bases and J by 5 bases, with 24 bases in between. The germline V gene supplies CDR1 ENHRY and CDR2 SYGVKD. The library came from RACE. Instrument on record: NextSeq 500. During library preparation, unique molecular identifiers were attached to individual cDNA molecules so that TCRs could be counted in a quantitative, reproducible way. From each blood RNA sample, both TCR alpha and TCR beta chains were sequenced. In the source study's methods: Samples had a median of about 90,000 TCRs, with a range from roughly 20,000 to 690,600. V, J and CDR3 annotation of the TCR reads was performed with the Decombinator software suite. For PS versus PT1 abundance plots, all samples were subsampled to the same number of TCRs (28,000). TCRs were defined as expanded if absent before sensitization and observed at least eight times at the 2-week time point. The public reads were reanalyzed by TCRdb: fastp trimming at Q25, MiXCR alignment, in-frame beta chains only. Every entry covers one CDR3 protein and lists the most common genes and DNA from its rows. The V and J calls and clone size come from TCRdb's table, not from the authors' own analysis. This sample holds 150,000 to 200,000 distinct CDR3 sequences; approximately 20% were observed only once. The top ten hold about 7% of the sample.

This clonotype appeared a few times. The antigen it recognizes is unknown. Base qualities are not provided; no much larger clone lies one nucleotide away. The sequenced sample was whole blood, obtained in connection with sensitization to the hapten diphenylcyclopropenone (DPC). This TCR came from a woman between 45 and 60 years old with alopecia areata. Some clones in this sample may be carry-over from other donors' samples. The V and J genes are TRBV10-3 and TRBJ1-1; TRBD1 could be the D gene, as 6 bases match. The CDR3 has the sequence CAIRDSDSPGWTEAFF. The nucleotide sequence reads TGTGCCATCCGGGATTCGGACAGCCCCGGGTGGACTGAAGCTTTCTTT.